This T cell receptor (beta chain) was documented in a study of neurological immune-mediated disorders. Many counts were recorded for this clonotype. The CDR3 is 13 amino acids. The V end lost 6 bases, the J end lost 4 bases, and 12 bases lay between the germline ends. CDR1 and CDR2 (germline): KGHSH, LQKENI. TCRdb processed the 5' RACE reads anew with MiXCR; each CDR3 protein has one entry. The table includes 110,000 or so distinct CDR3 sequences, roughly 3.2% detected once. The sequenced material came from PBMCs. The source is a woman between 25 and 40 years old with multiple sclerosis. This chain links TRBV18 with TRBJ1-2; D call uncertain. The CDR3: CASSPGPGYGYTF. The CDR3 DNA is TGTGCCAGCTCCCCCGGCCCTGGCTATGGCTACACCTTC.